The T cell receptor (beta chain) described here comes from a study of tumor-infiltrating lymphocytes in primary liver carcinoma. Study background: Men and women, 30 to 69 years of age, made up the patients. Between roughly 4.2 and 10 cm across, the tumors were all of stage T1-T3 N0M0.

CDR3 length equals 15 residues. Taking roughly 18-32 mg of unsorted bulk tissue, the authors co-extracted RNA and DNA. Every patient in the cohort had a primary liver carcinoma. That carcinoma was treated by surgical resection. Each tumor sample had over 75% viable tumor cells. A constant-region primer primed TCR beta cDNA synthesis from about 550 ng of total RNA. Slightly modified ARM-PCR, run as three nested multiplex PCR rounds, produced the TCR beta libraries. The first two PCR rounds used TRBV1-TRBV30 forward primers with a C-beta reverse primer, about 10 cycles each. TCRdb passed the multiplex PCR reads through MiXCR, listing each CDR3 protein once. The table includes about 59,000 distinct CDR3 sequences, roughly 70% detected once.

The chain recombines TRBV12-3 or TRBV12-4 with TRBJ2-7; D might be TRBD1 (6 bases). The clonotype comes from a man aged 40-50 years with primary liver carcinoma and hepatitis B virus infection. What was sequenced was liver tumor tissue from sampling region 2. Sample subset: tumor region T2, inferior pole. As DNA, the CDR3 is TGTGCAGGCCGACTAAGGGACACAAGTACCTACGAGCAGTACTTC. This sequence encodes CAGRLRDTSTYEQYF.